This T cell receptor (beta chain) was retrieved from a study of shared clonotypes between healthy human individuals. Overall study results and limits: Generally, estimated richness proved larger in naive subsets than it did in memory subsets. Sequencing depth was a factor that was expected to affect clonotype sharing among donors. Non-shared clonotypes were found to have lower generation probabilities than the clonotypes that were shared by all four of the sorted-subset donors.

This CDR3 contains 14 residues. Trimming stripped 0 bases from V and 4 bases from J, with 10 bases between. Germline-derived CDR1 and CDR2 are MNHNY and SVGAGI (reference sequence). TCRdb's table, derived via immunoSEQ multiplex PCR, lists solely in-frame clones and lacks some. The data show some 2,000,000 clones, about 95% seen once. About this clone itself: Its cognate antigen is unknown. Other DNA sequences within the sample encode an identical CDR3.

This TCR came from a man younger than 35 in good health. The material sequenced was naive CD4+ T cells sorted from blood. Stated subset: CD45RA+ positively selected. This sequence joins TRBV6-6 and TRBJ2-7, with a tentative D call TRBD2 (6 bases). CDR3 sequence reads: CASSYSSGPYEQYF. Written as DNA, the CDR3 is TGTGCCAGCAGTTACTCTAGCGGACCTTACGAGCAGTACTTC.